This passage covers 15 T cell receptor beta chains from one sample sequenced in a study of cytomegalovirus exposure and HLA in healthy donors. PCR employed 60 Vbeta and 13 Jbeta primers. Sequencing was performed with immunoSEQ multiplex PCR; in TCRdb, only in-frame clones are kept and a portion is missing. The table shows over 150,000 clones, with 60% to 80% occurring only once. Sequenced material: PBMCs. All receptors derive from a man younger than 40 in good health and CMV-seropositive.

The gene calls are TRBV11-3 and TRBJ2-1; 12 nucleotides match TRBD1. The V and J ends lost 4 bases and 2 bases, in that order; junction bases with no gene match: 9. This CDR3 region has 18 residues. Germline V gene data show CDR1 as SGHNT and CDR2 as YENEEA. The DNA for the CDR3 is TGTGCCAGCAGCTCACGGGACAGGGGGCGCGGGGCCTACAATGAGCAGTTCTTC. It encodes CASSSRDRGRGAYNEQFF.

The rearrangement joins TRBV6-1 to TRBJ1-3, with D unclear. Trimming stripped 3 bases from V and 0 bases from J, with 9 bases between. CDR1 and CDR2 (germline): MNHNS, SASEGT. This CDR3 is built from 15 residues. The CDR3 reads CASSDVAISGNTIYF. CDR3 bases: TGTGCCAGCAGTGACGTGGCCATCTCTGGAAACACCATATATTTT.

The rearrangement uses TRBV28 and TRBJ1-2; 7 bases map to TRBD1. J lost 2 bases, V lost 4 bases, and 4 bases had no gene match. The germline V gene encodes CDR1 MDHEN and CDR2 SYDVKM. The CDR3 runs to 14 residues. CDR3 nucleotides: TGTGCCAGCAGTTCAGGGGACAGAAACTATGGCTACACCTTC. Encoded protein: CASSSGDRNYGYTF.

There are a few counts of this clone. The rearrangement links TRBV12-5 to TRBJ1-1; no clear D. The V gene's germline CDR1 is LGHNT and CDR2 FRNRAP. The CDR3 runs 15 residues. Deletions cut 0 bases from V and 6 bases from J, with 14 bases between. CDR3 coding DNA: TGTGCTAGTGGTTTGGTATTAAGTGGTTCGGCTGAAGCTTTCTTT. Amino acids: CASGLVLSGSAEAFF.

CDR3 residues: CASHRGHEQYF. The CDR3 region has the DNA TGTGCCAGCCACAGGGGTCACGAGCAGTACTTC. V and J are TRBV27 and TRBJ2-7; 7 nucleotides align to TRBD1. Trimming at V came to 8 bases and at J to 5 bases, leaving 3 bases not matched to a gene. The CDR3 length is 11 residues. The germline V gene has CDR1 MNHEY and CDR2 SMNVEV (reference sequence).

The chain has TRBV2 and TRBJ2-3, with 10 bases identical to TRBD1. With 6 bases clipped from V and 3 bases from J, the junction kept 6 bases outside the gene matches. Germline-derived CDR1 and CDR2 are SNHLY and FYNNEI. This CDR3 has 15 amino acids. CDR3 nucleotide sequence: TGTGCCAGCAGCCACCCGGGACAGGGGACAGATACGCAGTATTTT. Translated, it gives CASSHPGQGTDTQYF.

The J gene is TRBJ2-3, the V gene TRBV6-5, with 8 bases lining up with TRBD2. Germline values: CDR1 MNHEY, CDR2 SVGAGI. The junction had 6 bases not matched to a gene; V was cut back by 6 bases and J by 4 bases. The length of the CDR3 is 14 residues. The chain's CDR3 is CASSPGGPSDTQYF. The CDR3 region has the DNA TGTGCCAGCAGCCCGGGGGGGCCTTCAGATACGCAGTATTTT.

The V gene is TRBV7-2, the J gene TRBJ2-5; 9 bases align to TRBD1. In germline, CDR1 is SGHTA, CDR2 FQGNSA. CDR3 length: 14 amino acids. V lost 6 bases and J lost 2; bases outside the gene matches: 4. The CDR3 protein is CASRGTGRQETQYF. Written as DNA, the CDR3 is TGTGCCAGCAGGGGGACAGGGAGACAAGAGACCCAGTACTTC. Drawing the rest from reference TRBV7-2 and TRBJ2-5, the complete variable domain is GAGVSQSPSNKVTEKGKDVELRCDPISGHTALYWYRQSLGQGLEFLIYFQGNSAPDKSGLPSDRFSAERTGGSVSTLTIQRTQQEDSAVYLCASRGTGRQETQYFGPGTRLLVL.

The rearrangement uses TRBV18 and TRBJ2-7; weak D call: TRBD1 (6 bases). V was shortened by 0 bases and J by 5 bases, with 17 bases between the two germline ends. This CDR3 has 16 amino acids. Germline V lookup: CDR1 KGHSH, CDR2 LQKENI. The CDR3 loop is CASSPPNYQGFDEQYF. The DNA of the CDR3 is TGTGCCAGCTCACCACCGAATTACCAGGGGTTCGACGAGCAGTACTTC.

The chain employs TRBV27 and TRBJ2-5; 12 nucleotides align to TRBD2. CDR3 size: 18 residues. Germline V gene lookup returns CDR1 MNHEY and CDR2 SMNVEV (reference sequence). The junction had 8 bases not matched to a gene; V was cut back by 1 base and J by 2 bases. CDR3 bases: TGTGCCAGCAGTTTATATGGGCTAGCGGGGGGGTTACAAGAGACCCAGTACTTC. Encoded protein: CASSLYGLAGGLQETQYF.

The rearrangement uses TRBV10-3 and TRBJ2-5; weak D call: TRBD2 (5 bases). Trimming cost V 5 bases and J 3 bases, with 13 bases left between them. Germline V gives CDR1 ENHRY, CDR2 SYGVKD. This CDR3 has 14 amino acids. CDR3 sequence: CAISIAAGEETQYF. The CDR3 coding sequence is TGTGCCATCAGTATCGCGGCGGGCGAAGAGACCCAGTACTTC.

V gene TRBV19 combines with J gene TRBJ2-1, with 7 bases fitting TRBD2. Trimming at V came to 5 bases and at J to 8 bases, leaving 6 bases not matched to a gene. The V gene's germline CDR1 is LNHDA and CDR2 SQIVND (reference sequence). This CDR3 has 13 residues. CDR3 coding DNA: TGTGCCAGTAGTGGCCCCGGGGGGTATGAGCAGTTCTTC. This gives the protein CASSGPGGYEQFF.

The chain couples TRBV6-1 to TRBJ2-7, with 9 nucleotides matching TRBD1. This CDR3 is built from 13 residues. V lost 5 bases to trimming and J lost 5 bases; unmatched junction nucleotides: 4. Germline CDR1 MNHNS, CDR2 SASEGT. This chain's CDR3 is CASSRTGDHEQYF. In DNA, the CDR3 is TGTGCCAGCAGTCGGACAGGGGACCACGAGCAGTACTTC.

The chain carries TRBV9 and TRBJ2-7; no definite D call. CDR3 size: 14 residues. Germline V lookup: CDR1 SGDLS, CDR2 YYNGEE. The V gene lost 2 bases and the J gene lost 2 bases, with 11 bases spanning the gap. DNA of the CDR3: TGTGCCAGCAGCGTCGGAGCGAATCCCTACGAGCAGTACTTC. Encoded protein: CASSVGANPYEQYF.

J is TRBJ2-5 and V is TRBV4-1; tentative D call: TRBD2 (5 bases). The CDR3 is 12 amino acids. V was trimmed by 3 bases and J by 7 bases, leaving 9 bases between them. Per the germline V gene, CDR1 is MGHRA and CDR2 is YSYEKL. The CDR3 reads CASSHPRGTQYF. CDR3 nucleotides: TGCGCCAGCAGCCATCCCCGGGGGACCCAGTACTTC.